The clone carrying this T cell receptor delta chain has ten or more counts. A single base is all that separates this from a far larger clone, so a read error is likely. The DNA is omitted, as the CDR3 cannot be located on it reliably, and the CDR3 follows TCRdb's listing. Flow sorting of PBMC yielded separate Vgamma9/Vdelta2+ and Vdelta2-negative gammadelta T cell populations for bulk repertoire analysis. The source of the sample is a study of γδ T cells in repeated Plasmodium falciparum infection. Study information: Malaria-naive adults were infected with P. falciparum NF54 four times over around 600 days. Each infection was followed by sampling at 21 days, plus baseline and some pre-infection draws.

TCRdb used CATT to re-call clones from the multiplex PCR reads. Of 80,000 to 95,000 delta-chain clones in the sample, 1.4% were seen once. The germline gives CDR1 GEAIGNYY, CDR2 EKD. The CDR3 totals 21 residues, both ends included. The sample taken for sequencing was gamma-delta T cells from blood. Called V gene: TRDV2; the J gene was not called; the table's D call of TRDD3 was not tested on the DNA. The receptor was derived from a pool of human donors (malaria-infected and uninfected, not separated). The CDR3 spells CACDVPDWGFGSSWDTRQMFF.